The entry below describes one TCR beta chain. Looked up from germline, CDR1 is LNHNV and CDR2 is YYDKDF (reference sequence). V lost 0 bases, J lost 10 bases, and 15 bases lay in between. The CDR3 runs to 14 residues. This sample was included in a study of T cells in tuberculosis. Data came from immunoSEQ multiplex PCR; TCRdb stores just in-frame clones and leaves some out. The table shows some 30,000 clones, with 94% occurring only once. This clonotype originated in a donor between 10 and 35 years old with latent tuberculosis or without tuberculosis infection. The sequencing sample was made of PBMCs. This rearrangement joins TRBV15 to TRBJ2-5, with D unresolved. Here the CDR3 reads CATSREGRRRGQYF. The CDR3 region has the DNA TGTGCCACCAGCAGAGAAGGAAGAAGGAGAGGCCAGTACTTC.